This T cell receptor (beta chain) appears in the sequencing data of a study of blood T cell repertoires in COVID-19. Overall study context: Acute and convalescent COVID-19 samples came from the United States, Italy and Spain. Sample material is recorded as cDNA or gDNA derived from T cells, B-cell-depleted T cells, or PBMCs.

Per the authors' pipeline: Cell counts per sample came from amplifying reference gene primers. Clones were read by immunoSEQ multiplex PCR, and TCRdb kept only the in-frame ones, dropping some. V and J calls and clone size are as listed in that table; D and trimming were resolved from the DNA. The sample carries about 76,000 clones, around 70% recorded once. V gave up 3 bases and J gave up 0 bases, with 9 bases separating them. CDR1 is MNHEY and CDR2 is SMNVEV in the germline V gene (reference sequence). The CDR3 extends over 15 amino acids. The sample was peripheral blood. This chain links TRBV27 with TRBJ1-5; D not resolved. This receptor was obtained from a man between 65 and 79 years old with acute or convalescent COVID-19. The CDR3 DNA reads TGTGCCAGCAGTTTGGTCCTCTATAGCAATCAGCCCCAGCATTTT. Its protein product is CASSLVLYSNQPQHF.